This TCR beta chain derives from a study of T cell responses to AZD1222 COVID-19 vaccine. Study overall: Doses given second, at about 4 or about 12 weeks, were pooled.

Produced via immunoSEQ multiplex PCR; TCRdb's table is partial and in-frame only. The sample contains fewer than 150,000 clones, about 89% of which appear only once. This clone has a handful of counts. CDR1 LGHNA and CDR2 YNFKEQ come from the germline V gene. This CDR3 is 15 amino acids long. Trimming shortened V by 3 bases and J by 5 bases, and 14 bases separated the two germline ends. Sequenced material: peripheral blood, taken on day 0 of AZD1222 vaccination. The V and J genes are TRBV4-2 and TRBJ1-5; the D gene is possibly TRBD1 (6 bases). The sequence was obtained from an adult in good health. The CDR3 is CASSQNQGNYQPQHF. CDR3 DNA sequence: TGTGCCAGCAGCCAGAATCAGGGGAATTATCAGCCCCAGCATTTT.